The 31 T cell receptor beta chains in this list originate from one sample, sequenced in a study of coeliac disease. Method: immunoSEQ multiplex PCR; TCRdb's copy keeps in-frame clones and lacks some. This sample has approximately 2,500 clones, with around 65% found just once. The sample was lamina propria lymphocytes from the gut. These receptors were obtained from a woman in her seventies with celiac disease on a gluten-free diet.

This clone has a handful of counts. CDR3 protein: CASSSGRVRENIQYF. For the CDR3, the DNA is TGTGCCAGCAGTTCGGGTCGGGTTCGGGAAAACATTCAGTACTTC. The chain joins TRBV6-1 to TRBJ2-4; no reliable D call. The V and J ends lost 5 bases and 5 bases respectively, with 16 bases between them. The CDR3 sequence is 15 residues long. CDR1 is MNHNS, CDR2 SASEGT, per germline.

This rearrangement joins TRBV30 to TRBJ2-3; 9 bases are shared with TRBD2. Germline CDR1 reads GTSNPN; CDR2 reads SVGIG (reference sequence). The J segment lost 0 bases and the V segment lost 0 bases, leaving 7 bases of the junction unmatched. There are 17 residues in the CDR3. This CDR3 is CAWSVRVAGASTDTQYF. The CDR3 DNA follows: TGTGCCTGGAGTGTAAGGGTAGCGGGGGCTAGCACAGATACGCAGTATTTT.

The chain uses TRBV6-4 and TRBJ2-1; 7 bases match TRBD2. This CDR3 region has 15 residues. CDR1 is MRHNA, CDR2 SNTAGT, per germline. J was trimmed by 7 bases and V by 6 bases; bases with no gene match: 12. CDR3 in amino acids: CASSRPGGSRNEQFF. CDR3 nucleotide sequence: TGTGCCAGCAGCCGCCCGGGCGGGAGTAGGAATGAGCAGTTCTTC.

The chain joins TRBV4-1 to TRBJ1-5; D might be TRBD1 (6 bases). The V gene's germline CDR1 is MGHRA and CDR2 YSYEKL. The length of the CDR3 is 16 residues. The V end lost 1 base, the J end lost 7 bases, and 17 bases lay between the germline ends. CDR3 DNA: TGCGCCAGCAGCCAAGGGCCCGGACAGAGACTACAGCCCCAGCATTTT. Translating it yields CASSQGPGQRLQPQHF.

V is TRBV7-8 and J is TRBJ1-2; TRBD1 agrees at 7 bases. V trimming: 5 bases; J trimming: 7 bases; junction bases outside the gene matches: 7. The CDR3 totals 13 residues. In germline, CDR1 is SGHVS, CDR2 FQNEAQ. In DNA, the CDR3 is TGTGCCAGCAGCCCCGGGACAGAATCTGGCTACACCTTC. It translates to CASSPGTESGYTF.

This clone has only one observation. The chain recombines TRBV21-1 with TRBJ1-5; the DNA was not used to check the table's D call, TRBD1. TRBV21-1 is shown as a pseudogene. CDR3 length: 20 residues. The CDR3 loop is CASSKALGGAGRYGNQPQHF. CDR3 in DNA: TGTGCCAGCAGCAAAGCGCTGGGTGGAGCAGGGCGGTATGGCAATCAGCCCCAGCATTTT.

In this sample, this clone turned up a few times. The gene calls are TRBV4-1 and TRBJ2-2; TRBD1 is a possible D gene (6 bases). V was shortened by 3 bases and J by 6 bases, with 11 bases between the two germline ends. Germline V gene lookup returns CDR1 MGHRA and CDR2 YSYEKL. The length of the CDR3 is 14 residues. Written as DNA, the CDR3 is TGCGCCAGCAGCCATTTCAGGGGCTCCGGGGAGCTGTTTTTT. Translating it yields CASSHFRGSGELFF.

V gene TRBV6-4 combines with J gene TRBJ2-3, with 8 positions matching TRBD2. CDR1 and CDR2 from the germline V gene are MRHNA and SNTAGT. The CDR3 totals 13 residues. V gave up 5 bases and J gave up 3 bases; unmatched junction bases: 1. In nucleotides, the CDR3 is TGTGCCAGCAGTAAGCGGGAGACAGATACGCAGTATTTT. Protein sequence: CASSKRETDTQYF.

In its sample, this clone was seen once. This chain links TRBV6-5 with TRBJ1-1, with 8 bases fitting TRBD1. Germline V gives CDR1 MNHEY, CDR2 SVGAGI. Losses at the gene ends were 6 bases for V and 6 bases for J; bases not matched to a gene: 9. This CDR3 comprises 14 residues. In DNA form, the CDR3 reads TGTGCCAGCAGGGGCAGGGGGCGCGGGGCTGAAGCTTTCTTT. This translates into CASRGRGRGAEAFF.

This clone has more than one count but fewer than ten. The CDR3 region has the DNA TGTGCCAGCAGCTTGGGTACGGGGGGGCCGTTAGAGACCCAGTACTTC. As protein: CASSLGTGGPLETQYF. The chain recombines TRBV5-4 with TRBJ2-5; 8 nucleotides match TRBD2. Germline CDR1 is SGHNT and CDR2 is YYREEE (reference sequence). The CDR3 covers 16 residues. Losses at the gene ends were 0 bases for V and 4 bases for J; bases not matched to a gene: 8.

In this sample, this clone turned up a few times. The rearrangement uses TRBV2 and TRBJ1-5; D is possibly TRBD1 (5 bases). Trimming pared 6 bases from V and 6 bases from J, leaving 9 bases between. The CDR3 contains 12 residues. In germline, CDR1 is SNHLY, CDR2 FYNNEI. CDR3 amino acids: CASRQETQPQHF. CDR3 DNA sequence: TGTGCCAGCAGACAGGAAACTCAGCCCCAGCATTTT.

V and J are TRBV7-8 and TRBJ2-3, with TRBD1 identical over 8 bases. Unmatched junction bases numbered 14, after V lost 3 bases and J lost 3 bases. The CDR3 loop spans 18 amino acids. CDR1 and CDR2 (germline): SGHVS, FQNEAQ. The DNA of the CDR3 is TGTGCCAGCAGCTTCCCGTCGACAGGGGAAGATGCAACAGATACGCAGTATTTT. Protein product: CASSFPSTGEDATDTQYF.

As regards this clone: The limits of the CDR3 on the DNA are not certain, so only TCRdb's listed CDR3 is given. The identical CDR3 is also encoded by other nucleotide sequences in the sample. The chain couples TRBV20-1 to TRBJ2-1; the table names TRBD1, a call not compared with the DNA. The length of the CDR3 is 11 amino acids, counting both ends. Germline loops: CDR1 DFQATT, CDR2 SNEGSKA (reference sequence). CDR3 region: CSVPAGGRRFF.

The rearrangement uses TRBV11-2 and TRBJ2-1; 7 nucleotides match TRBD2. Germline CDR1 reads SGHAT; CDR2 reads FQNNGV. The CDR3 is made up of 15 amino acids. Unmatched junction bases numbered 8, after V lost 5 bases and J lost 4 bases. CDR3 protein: CASSPGLGRYNEQFF. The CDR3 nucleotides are TGTGCCAGCAGCCCCGGACTAGGTAGATACAATGAGCAGTTCTTC.

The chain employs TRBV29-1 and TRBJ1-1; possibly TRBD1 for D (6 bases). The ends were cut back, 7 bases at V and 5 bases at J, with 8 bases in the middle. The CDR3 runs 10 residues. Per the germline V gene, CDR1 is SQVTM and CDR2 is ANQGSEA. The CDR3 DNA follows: TGCAGCGCTACAGGGACTGAAGCTTTCTTT. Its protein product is CSATGTEAFF.

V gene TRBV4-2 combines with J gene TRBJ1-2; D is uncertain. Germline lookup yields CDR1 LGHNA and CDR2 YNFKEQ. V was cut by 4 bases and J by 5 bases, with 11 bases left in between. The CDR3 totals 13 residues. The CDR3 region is CASSLGGKYGYTF. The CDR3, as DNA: TGTGCCAGCAGCCTTGGAGGTAAGTATGGCTACACCTTC.

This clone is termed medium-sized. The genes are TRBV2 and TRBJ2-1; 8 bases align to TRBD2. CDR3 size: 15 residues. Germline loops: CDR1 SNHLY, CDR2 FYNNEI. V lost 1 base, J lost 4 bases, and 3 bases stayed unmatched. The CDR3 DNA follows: TGTGCCAGCAGTGAAGAACTAGCGGAATACAATGAGCAGTTCTTC. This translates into CASSEELAEYNEQFF.

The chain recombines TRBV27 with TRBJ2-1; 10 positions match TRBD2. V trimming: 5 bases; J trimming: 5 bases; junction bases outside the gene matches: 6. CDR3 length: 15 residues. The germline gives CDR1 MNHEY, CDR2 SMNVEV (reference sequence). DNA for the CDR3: TGTGCCAGCAGTATTAGCGGGGGGATTCACAATGAGCAGTTCTTC. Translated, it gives CASSISGGIHNEQFF.

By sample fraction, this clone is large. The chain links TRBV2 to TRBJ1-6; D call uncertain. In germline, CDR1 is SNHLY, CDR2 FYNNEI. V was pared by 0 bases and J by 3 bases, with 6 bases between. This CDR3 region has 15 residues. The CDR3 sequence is CASSEARGYNSPLHF. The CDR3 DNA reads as TGTGCCAGCAGTGAAGCGCGGGGCTATAATTCACCCCTCCACTTT.

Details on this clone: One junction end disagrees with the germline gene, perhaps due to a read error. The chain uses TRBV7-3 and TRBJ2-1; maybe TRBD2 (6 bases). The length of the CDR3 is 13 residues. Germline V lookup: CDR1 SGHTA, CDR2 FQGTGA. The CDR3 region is CASSESRDSEPIF. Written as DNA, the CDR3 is TGTGCCAGCAGCGAGAGCCGGGACTCAGAACCGATCTTC. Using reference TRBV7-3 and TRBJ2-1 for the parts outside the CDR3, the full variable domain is GAGVSQTPSNKVTEKGKYVELRCDPISGHTALYWYRQSLGQGPEFLIYFQGTGAADDSGLPNDRFFAVRPEGSVSTLKIQRTERGDSAVYLCASSESRDSEPIFGPGTRLTVL.

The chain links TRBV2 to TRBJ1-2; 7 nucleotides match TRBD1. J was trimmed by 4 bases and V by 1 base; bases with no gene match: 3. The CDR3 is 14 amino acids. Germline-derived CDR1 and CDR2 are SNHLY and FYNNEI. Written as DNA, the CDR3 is TGTGCCAGCAGTGAAGACCAGGGGGTCTATGGCTACACCTTC. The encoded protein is CASSEDQGVYGYTF.

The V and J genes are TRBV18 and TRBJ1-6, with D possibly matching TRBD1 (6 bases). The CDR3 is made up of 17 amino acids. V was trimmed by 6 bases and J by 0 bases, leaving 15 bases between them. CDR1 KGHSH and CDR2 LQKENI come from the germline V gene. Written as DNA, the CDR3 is TGTGCCAGCTCCCCAGGACAGCCGAGCTCCTATAATTCACCCCTCCACTTT. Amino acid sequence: CASSPGQPSSYNSPLHF.

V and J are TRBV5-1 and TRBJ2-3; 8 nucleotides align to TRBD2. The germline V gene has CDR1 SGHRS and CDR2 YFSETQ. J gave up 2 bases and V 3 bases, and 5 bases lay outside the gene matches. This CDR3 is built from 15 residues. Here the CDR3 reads CASSWTSFFTDTQYF. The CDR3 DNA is TGCGCCAGCAGCTGGACTAGCTTCTTCACAGATACGCAGTATTTT.

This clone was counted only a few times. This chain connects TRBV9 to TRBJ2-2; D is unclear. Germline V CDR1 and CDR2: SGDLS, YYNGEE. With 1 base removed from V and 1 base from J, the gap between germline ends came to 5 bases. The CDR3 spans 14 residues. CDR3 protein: CASSVFWNTGELFF. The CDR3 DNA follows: TGTGCCAGCAGCGTATTCTGGAACACCGGGGAGCTGTTTTTT.

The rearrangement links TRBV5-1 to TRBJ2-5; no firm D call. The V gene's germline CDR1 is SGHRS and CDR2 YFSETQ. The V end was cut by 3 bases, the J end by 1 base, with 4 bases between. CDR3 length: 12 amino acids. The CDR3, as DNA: TGCGCCAGCAGCTCCATCCAAGAGACCCAGTACTTC. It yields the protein CASSSIQETQYF.

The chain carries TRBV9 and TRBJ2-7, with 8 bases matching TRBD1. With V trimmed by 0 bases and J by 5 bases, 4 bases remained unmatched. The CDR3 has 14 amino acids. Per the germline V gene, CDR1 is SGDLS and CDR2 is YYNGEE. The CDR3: CASSVGGDRHEQYF. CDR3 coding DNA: TGTGCCAGCAGCGTAGGAGGGGACAGGCACGAGCAGTACTTC.

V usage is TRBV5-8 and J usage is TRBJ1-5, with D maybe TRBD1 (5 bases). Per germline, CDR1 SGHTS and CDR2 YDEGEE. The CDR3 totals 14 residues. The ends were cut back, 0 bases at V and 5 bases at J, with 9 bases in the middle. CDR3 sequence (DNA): TGTGCCAGCAGCTTGGGGGGCGGCGATCAGCCCCAGCATTTT. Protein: CASSLGGGDQPQHF.

The DNA for the CDR3 is TGCAGCGTTAGAACTAGCGGGGGAAACATTCAGTACTTC. It specifies CSVRTSGGNIQYF. The chain joins TRBV29-1 to TRBJ2-4; TRBD2 matches at 11 bases. Germline-derived CDR1 and CDR2 are SQVTM and ANQGSEA. This CDR3 is built from 13 residues. Trimming cost V 5 bases and J 6 bases; bases outside gene matches: 3.

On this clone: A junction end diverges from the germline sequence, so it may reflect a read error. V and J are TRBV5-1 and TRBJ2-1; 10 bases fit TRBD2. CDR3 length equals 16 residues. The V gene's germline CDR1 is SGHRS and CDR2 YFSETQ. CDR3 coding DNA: TGTGCCAGCAGCTTGAGGGCTAGCGGGAGTTTGAATGAGCAGTTCTTC. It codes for CASSLRASGSLNEQFF. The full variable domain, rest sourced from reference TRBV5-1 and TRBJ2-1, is KAGVTQTPRYLIKTRGQQVTLSCSPISGHRSVSWYQQTPGQGLQFLFEYFSETQRNKGNFPGRFSGRQFSNSRSEMNVSTLELGDSALYLCASSLRASGSLNEQFFGPGTRLTVL.

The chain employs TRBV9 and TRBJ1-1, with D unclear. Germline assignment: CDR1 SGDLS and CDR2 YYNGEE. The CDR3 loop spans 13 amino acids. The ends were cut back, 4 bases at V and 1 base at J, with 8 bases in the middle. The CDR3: CASSPRQNTEAFF. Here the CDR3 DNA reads TGTGCCAGCAGCCCGAGACAGAACACTGAAGCTTTCTTT.

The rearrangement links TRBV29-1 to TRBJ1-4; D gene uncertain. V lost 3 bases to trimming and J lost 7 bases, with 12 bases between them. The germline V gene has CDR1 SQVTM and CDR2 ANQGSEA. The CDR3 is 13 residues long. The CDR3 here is CSVESLEGEKLFF. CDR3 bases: TGCAGCGTTGAGAGCCTGGAGGGTGAAAAACTGTTTTTT.